The sequence of this TCR beta chain was determined in a study of CD8 T cells in Susac syndrome. CD8+ and CD4+ blood T cells underwent TCR beta sequencing. Negative isolation yielded CD8+ and CD4+ T cells; FACS enriched TEMRA cells. This clonotype was seen only once. Its antigen is currently unknown. cDNA came from approximately 0.5 to 1 ug RNA primed by random hexamers. Amplification of TCR beta CDR3 was carried out by immunoSEQ multiplex PCR, which covered 54 Vbeta and 13 Jbeta segments. TCRdb analysed the immunoSEQ multiplex PCR reads with MiXCR anew, one entry per CDR3 protein. The sample has more than 200,000 distinct CDR3 sequences, about 94% seen once. Study outcomes and limitations: The study conceded that its TCR sequencing and HLA analysis involved relatively few individuals.

This CDR3 has 15 residues. Germline CDR1 SGHVS, CDR2 FQNEAQ. The germline V and J ends were trimmed by 5 bases and 0 bases, with 14 bases remaining between them. The rearrangement joins TRBV7-8 to TRBJ2-7; a weak D match, TRBD2 (6 bases). Sample: CD8+ T cells from PBMCs. The sequence derives from a human donor with multiple sclerosis. CDR3 bases: TGTGCCAGCAGCGACCGGGACTCGAGCTCCTACGAGCAGTACTTC. Encoded protein: CASSDRDSSSYEQYF.